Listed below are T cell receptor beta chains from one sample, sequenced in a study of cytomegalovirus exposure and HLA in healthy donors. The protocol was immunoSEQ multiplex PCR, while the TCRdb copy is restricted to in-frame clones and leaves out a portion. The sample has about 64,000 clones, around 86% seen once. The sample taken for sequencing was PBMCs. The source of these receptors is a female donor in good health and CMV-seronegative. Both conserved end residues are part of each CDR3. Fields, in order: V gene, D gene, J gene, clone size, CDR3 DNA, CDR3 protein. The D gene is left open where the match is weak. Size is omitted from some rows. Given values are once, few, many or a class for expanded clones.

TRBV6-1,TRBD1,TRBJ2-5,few,TGTGCCAGCAGGTACCCCCGGACAGGGGAGACCCAGTACTTC,CASRYPRTGETQYF
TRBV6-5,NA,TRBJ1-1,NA,TGTGCCAGCAGTTTTATCGGCCAGGGAACCTCTGAAGCTTTCTTT,CASSFIGQGTSEAFF
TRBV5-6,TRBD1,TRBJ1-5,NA,TGTGCCAGCAGCTTCTACAGGGGTGCCAATCAGCCCCAGCATTTT,CASSFYRGANQPQHF
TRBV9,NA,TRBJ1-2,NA,TGTGCCAGCAGCCCTCCGACAGTGGGGGGTTATGGCTACACCTTC,CASSPPTVGGYGYTF
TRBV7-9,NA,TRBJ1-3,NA,TGTGCCAGCAGCTTAGAGGCGGTCCTCGAAAACACCATATATTTT,CASSLEAVLENTIYF
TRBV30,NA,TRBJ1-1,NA,TGTGCCTGGAGTGTTGGAGGGCGGACTGAAGCTTTCTTT,CAWSVGGRTEAFF
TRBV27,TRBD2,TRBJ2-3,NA,TGTGCCAGCAGTTTGGAACTAGCGGGGACAGATACGCAGTATTTT,CASSLELAGTDTQYF
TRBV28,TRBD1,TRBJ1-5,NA,TGTGCCAGCAGTTCCCCTGGGCAGGGGGACCAGCCCCAGCATTTT,CASSSPGQGDQPQHF
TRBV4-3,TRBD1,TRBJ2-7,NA,TGCGCCAGCAGCCAAGATCCGTCGGGACAGGGGAACTACGAGCAGTACTTC,CASSQDPSGQGNYEQYF
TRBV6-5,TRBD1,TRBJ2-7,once,TGTGCCAGCAATCGACAGGGTTCCACCTACGAGCAGTACTTC,CASNRQGSTYEQYF
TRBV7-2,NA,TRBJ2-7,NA,TGTGCCAGCAGCTTCGGACTAGAAGGGGGCGAGCAGTACTTC,CASSFGLEGGEQYF
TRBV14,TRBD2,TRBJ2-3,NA,TGTGCCAGCAGCCCTCGGGAGGAATTAACAGATACGCAGTATTTT,CASSPREELTDTQYF
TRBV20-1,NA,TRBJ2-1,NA,TGCAGTGCTAGCAGTCACAATGAGCAGTTCTTC,CSASSHNEQFF
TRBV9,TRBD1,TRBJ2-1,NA,TGTGCCAGCAGCGTGGCGACAGGGTTAGGGAATGAGCAGTTCTTC,CASSVATGLGNEQFF
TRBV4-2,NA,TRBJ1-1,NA,TGTGCCAGCACCAAGGACAGTGAGGACACTGAAGCTTTCTTT,CASTKDSEDTEAFF
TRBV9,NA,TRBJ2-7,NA,TGTGCCAGCAGCGTAGGTAGTAGCGCGGAATACGAGCAGTACTTC,CASSVGSSAEYEQYF
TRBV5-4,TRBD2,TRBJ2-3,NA,TGTGCCAGCAGCTTTCTCAAGACGAGCGGGGGGGCTTCGGATACGCAGTATTTT,CASSFLKTSGGASDTQYF
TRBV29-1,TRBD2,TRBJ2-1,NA,TGCAGCGTTAACGCGGGGGTCAATGAGCAGTTCTTC,CSVNAGVNEQFF
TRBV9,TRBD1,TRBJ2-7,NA,TGTGCCAGCAGCGTAGCGCAGGGGGACTACGAGCAGTACTTC,CASSVAQGDYEQYF
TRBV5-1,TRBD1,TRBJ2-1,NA,TGCGCCAGCAGCCTGAGCGACAGGGGGCATGTTCCCAATGAGCAGTTCTTC,CASSLSDRGHVPNEQFF
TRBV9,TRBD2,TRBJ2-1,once,TGTGCCAGCGGTCCAAGACTAGCGGGACGCAATGAGCAGTTCTTC,CASGPRLAGRNEQFF
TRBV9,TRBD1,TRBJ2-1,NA,TGTGCCAGCAGCAAAGGACAGGTCTCCTACAATGAGCAGTTCTTC,CASSKGQVSYNEQFF
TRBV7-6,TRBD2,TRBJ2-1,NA,TGTGCCAGCAGCTTAGAGGCTAGCGGGGGGTCCAGCTCCTACAATGAGCAGTTCTTC,CASSLEASGGSSSYNEQFF
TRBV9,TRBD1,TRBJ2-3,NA,TGTGCCAGCAGCTCCCCATCCGAGGGGGACAGAGTTTCAGATACGCAGTATTTT,CASSSPSEGDRVSDTQYF
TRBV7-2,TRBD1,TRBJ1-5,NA,TGTGCCAGCAGCTTATATGGGCAGGGGGGTCAGCCCCAGCATTTT,CASSLYGQGGQPQHF
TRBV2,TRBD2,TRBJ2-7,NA,TGTGCCAGCAGGGAGCGGGAGGGTAGCTACGAGCAGTACTTC,CASREREGSYEQYF
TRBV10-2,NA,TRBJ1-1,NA,TGCGCCAGCACGAGACAGCGCGCGGTTGAAGCTTTCTTT,CASTRQRAVEAFF
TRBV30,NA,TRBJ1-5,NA,TGTGCCTGGAGTATCTCTCAGGGTGACAATCAGCCCCAGCATTTT,CAWSISQGDNQPQHF
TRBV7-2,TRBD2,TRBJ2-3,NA,TGTGCCAGCAGCTCCGGACTAGCAGGTACAGATACGCAGTATTTT,CASSSGLAGTDTQYF
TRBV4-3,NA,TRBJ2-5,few,TGCGCCAGCAGCCAAGAAGTGACTTTCTTTGGGGAGCAGTACTTC,CASSQEVTFFGEQYF
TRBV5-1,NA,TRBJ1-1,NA,TGCGCCAGCAGGGCGGTGGAGGGCACTGAAGCTTTCTTT,CASRAVEGTEAFF
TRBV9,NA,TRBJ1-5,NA,TGTGCCAGCAGCGTAGACGGGGGAAGCAATCAGCCCCAGCATTTT,CASSVDGGSNQPQHF
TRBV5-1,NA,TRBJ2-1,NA,TGCGCCAGCAGCTTGGGAGGCCGGAGCTCCTACAATGAGCAGTTCTTC,CASSLGGRSSYNEQFF
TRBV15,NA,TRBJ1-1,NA,TGTGCCACCAGCAGAGATTGGGGGGGCAACACTGAAGCTTTCTTT,CATSRDWGGNTEAFF
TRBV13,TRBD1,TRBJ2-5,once,TGTGCCAGCAGCTATTCCGGGACAGGGGGCGAGACCCAGTACTTC,CASSYSGTGGETQYF
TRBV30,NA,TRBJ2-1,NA,TGTGCCTGGAGTGTAGACACCTTGAATGAGCAGTTCTTC,CAWSVDTLNEQFF
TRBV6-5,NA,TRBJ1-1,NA,TGTGCCAGCAGTTCACCGGGACACGCGAACACTGAAGCTTTCTTT,CASSSPGHANTEAFF
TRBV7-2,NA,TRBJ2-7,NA,TGTGCCAGCAGCTTAGGGTCCGGCGGATTAAACTACGAGCAGTACTTC,CASSLGSGGLNYEQYF
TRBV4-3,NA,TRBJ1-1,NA,TGCGCCAGCAGCCAAGGATTTGCGGACACTGAAGCTTTCTTT,CASSQGFADTEAFF
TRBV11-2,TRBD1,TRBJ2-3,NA,TGTGCCAGCAGCGGTACAGGGGCAGATACGCAGTATTTT,CASSGTGADTQYF
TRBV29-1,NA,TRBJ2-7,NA,TGCAGCGTCCTCAAGTTGGCGGAAAGCTCCTACGAGCAGTACTTC,CSVLKLAESSYEQYF
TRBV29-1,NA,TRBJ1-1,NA,TGCAGCTCCGTCCAGGCGTCTTCCACTGAAGCTTTCTTT,CSSVQASSTEAFF
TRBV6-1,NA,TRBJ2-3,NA,TGTGCCACCCCCTCGGACAGTAACGCAGATACGCAGTATTTT,CATPSDSNADTQYF
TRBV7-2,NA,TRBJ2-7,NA,TGTGCCAGCAGCGCCTCCTACTCGAAGCACTACGAGCAGTACTTC,CASSASYSKHYEQYF
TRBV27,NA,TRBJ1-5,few,TGTGCCAGCAGTTTCGCGACAAGTTTGGGCGGGTTGGTACAGCCCCAGCATTTT,CASSFATSLGGLVQPQHF
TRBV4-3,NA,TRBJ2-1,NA,TGCGCCAGCAGCCAACTACTAGCCCAACCGGCCGATGAGCAGTTCTTC,CASSQLLAQPADEQFF
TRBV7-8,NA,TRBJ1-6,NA,TGTGCCAGCAGCTTAGGCAGCTATAATTCACCCCTCCACTTT,CASSLGSYNSPLHF
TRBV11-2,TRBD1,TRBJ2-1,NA,TGTGCCAGCAGCTTACTTCAAGGGGGCGCCTACAATGAGCAGTTCTTC,CASSLLQGGAYNEQFF
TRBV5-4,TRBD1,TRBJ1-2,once,TGTGCCAGCAGCTTTGGAGGGACAGGGCAAACTAACTATGGCTACACCTTC,CASSFGGTGQTNYGYTF
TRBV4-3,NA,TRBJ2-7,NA,TGCGCCAGCAGCCATTCCCCTACCTACGAGCAGTACTTC,CASSHSPTYEQYF